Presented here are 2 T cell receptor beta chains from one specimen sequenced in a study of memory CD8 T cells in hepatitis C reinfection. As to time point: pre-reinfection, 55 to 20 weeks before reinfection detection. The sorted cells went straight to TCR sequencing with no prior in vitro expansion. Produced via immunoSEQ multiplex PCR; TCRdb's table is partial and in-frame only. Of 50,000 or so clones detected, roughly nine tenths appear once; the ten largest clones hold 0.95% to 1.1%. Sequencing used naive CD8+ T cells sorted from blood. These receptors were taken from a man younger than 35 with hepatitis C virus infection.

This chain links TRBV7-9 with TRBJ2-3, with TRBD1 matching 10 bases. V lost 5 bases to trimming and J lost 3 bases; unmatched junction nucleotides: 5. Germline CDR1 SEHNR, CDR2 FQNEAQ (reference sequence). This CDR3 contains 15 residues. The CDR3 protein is CASSPGQGPTDTQYF. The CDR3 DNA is TGTGCCAGCAGCCCGGGACAGGGGCCGACAGATACGCAGTATTTT.

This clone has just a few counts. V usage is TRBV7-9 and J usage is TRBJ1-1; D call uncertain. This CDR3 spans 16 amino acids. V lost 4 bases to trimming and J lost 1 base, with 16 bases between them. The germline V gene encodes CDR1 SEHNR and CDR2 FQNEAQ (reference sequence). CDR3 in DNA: TGTGCCAGCAGCTCTCCCGAACTACTGGGGAACACTGAAGCTTTCTTT. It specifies CASSSPELLGNTEAFF.